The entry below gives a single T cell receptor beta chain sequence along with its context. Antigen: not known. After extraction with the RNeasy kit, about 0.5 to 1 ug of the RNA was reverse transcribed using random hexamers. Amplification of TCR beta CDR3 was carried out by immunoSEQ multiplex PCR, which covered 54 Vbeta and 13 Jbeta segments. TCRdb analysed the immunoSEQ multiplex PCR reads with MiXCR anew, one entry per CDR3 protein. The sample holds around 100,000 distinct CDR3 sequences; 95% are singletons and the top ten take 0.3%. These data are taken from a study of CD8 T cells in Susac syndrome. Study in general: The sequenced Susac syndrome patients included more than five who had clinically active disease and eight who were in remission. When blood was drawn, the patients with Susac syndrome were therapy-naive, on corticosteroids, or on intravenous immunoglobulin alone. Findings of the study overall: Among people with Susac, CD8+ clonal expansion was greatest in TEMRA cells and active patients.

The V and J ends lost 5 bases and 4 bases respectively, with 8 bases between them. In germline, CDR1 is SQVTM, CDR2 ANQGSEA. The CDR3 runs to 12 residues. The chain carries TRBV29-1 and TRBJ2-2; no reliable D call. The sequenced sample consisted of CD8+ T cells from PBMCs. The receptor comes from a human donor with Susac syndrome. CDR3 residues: CSVRPSTGELFF. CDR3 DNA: TGCAGCGTTAGACCCTCCACCGGGGAGCTGTTTTTT.